The T cell receptor (beta chain) described here comes from a study of blood T cell repertoires in COVID-19. Study-wide context: Sites across the United States, Italy and Spain contributed samples from acute and convalescent COVID-19. From T cells, B-cell-depleted T cells, or PBMCs came the material, which was cDNA or gDNA.

Libraries were prepared by immunoSEQ multiplex PCR; TCRdb keeps only in-frame clonotypes and omits some of them. The table lists 150,000 to 200,000 clones, 87% of them singletons, with roughly 21% in the top ten. The V end lost 5 bases, the J end lost 0 bases, and 8 bases lay between the germline ends. Germline V gene lookup returns CDR1 SQVTM and CDR2 ANQGSEA. CDR3 length equals 13 residues. The chain links TRBV29-1 to TRBJ2-1; perhaps TRBD2 as D (5 bases). The sequencing sample was made of peripheral blood. The TCR comes from a man between 60 and 75 years old with active or convalescent COVID-19. This CDR3 reads CSVIASSYNEQFF. The CDR3 DNA reads TGCAGCGTTATAGCGTCCTCCTACAATGAGCAGTTCTTC.